This TCR beta chain was captured in a study of T cell responses to AZD1222 COVID-19 vaccine. Broader study findings: White British donors predominated, females outnumbered males, and clonal diversity was possibly underestimated.

This CDR3 comprises 16 residues. Germline-derived CDR1 and CDR2 are SGHDT and YYEEEE. V was shortened by 1 base and J by 1 base, with 11 bases between the two germline ends. Notes on this clone: Its antigen is not known.

Profiling relied on immunoSEQ multiplex PCR, and the TCRdb table lists in-frame clones only, not all of them. The sample has 40,000 to 60,000 clones, roughly 84% seen once; the top ten hold 20% to 25%. The chain employs TRBV5-6 and TRBJ2-2; D is ambiguous. This TCR derives from an adult in good health. Sequences were derived from peripheral blood, sampled on day 0 of MenACWY control vaccination. The CDR3 DNA is TGTGCCAGCAGCTTGTACTGGGCTCAGAACACCGGGGAGCTGTTTTTT. Its translation is CASSLYWAQNTGELFF.